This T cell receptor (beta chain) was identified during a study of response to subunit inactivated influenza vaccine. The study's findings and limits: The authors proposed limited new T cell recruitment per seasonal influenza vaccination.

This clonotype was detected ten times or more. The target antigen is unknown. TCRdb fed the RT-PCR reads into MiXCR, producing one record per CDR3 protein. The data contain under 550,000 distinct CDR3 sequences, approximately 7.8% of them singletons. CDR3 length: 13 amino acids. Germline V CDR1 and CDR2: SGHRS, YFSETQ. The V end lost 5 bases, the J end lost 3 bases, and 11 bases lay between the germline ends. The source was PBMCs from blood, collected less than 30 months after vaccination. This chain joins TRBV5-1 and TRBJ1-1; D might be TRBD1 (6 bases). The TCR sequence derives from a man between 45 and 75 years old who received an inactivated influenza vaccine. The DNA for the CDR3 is TGCGCCAGCAGAGGGGGGACGCACACTGAAGCTTTCTTT. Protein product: CASRGGTHTEAFF.